What follows is one T cell receptor beta chain and its context. What it binds is unknown. An end of the junction differs from the germline gene, which may be a read error. This entry is derived from a study of cytomegalovirus exposure and HLA in healthy donors. General study results and limits: Many donors carried some public TCRs, although rarity characterized most TCR sequences.

CDR3 length: 18 amino acids. Germline CDR1 MGHRA, CDR2 YSYEKL. The donors were part of the approximately 120-subject validation cohort, which stood apart from the approximately 670-subject first cohort. Method: immunoSEQ multiplex PCR; TCRdb's copy keeps in-frame clones and lacks some. Seen here are 100,000 to 150,000 clones, roughly nine tenths observed once, and the top ten hold about 2%. This receptor was identified in a woman aged 18-29 years in good health and CMV-seronegative. This chain joins TRBV4-1 and TRBJ2-6, with D possibly TRBD1 on 5 matching bases. What was sequenced was PBMCs. CDR3 nucleotide sequence: TGCGCCAGCAGCCTCGGGTCCTTCAGCGAGTCTGGGGCCGACGTCCTGACTTTC. Its translation: CASSLGSFSESGADVLTF.